What follows are 25 T cell receptor beta chains derived from one specimen sequenced in a study of T cell responses to AZD1222 COVID-19 vaccine. TCRdb's copy holds only in-frame clones and misses some; the assay was immunoSEQ multiplex PCR. The sample lists more than 95,000 clones, 80% to 90% occurring once. Sample: peripheral blood, taken on day 0 of AZD1222 vaccination. The receptors stem from an adult in good health.

This sequence joins TRBV27 and TRBJ2-3; 7 bases fit TRBD2. J gave up 6 bases and V 6 bases, and 12 bases lay outside the gene matches. The CDR3 is made up of 15 amino acids. Germline V lookup: CDR1 MNHEY, CDR2 SMNVEV (reference sequence). The CDR3 DNA is TGTGCCAGCAGCCAAATCGGCGGGGGAGAGGATACGCAGTATTTT. Its protein is CASSQIGGGEDTQYF.

The CDR3 nucleotides read TGTGCCAGCAGCGTAGTAGCGGGAGCGGCCGGGGAGCTGTTTTTT. It yields the protein CASSVVAGAAGELFF. The V call is TRBV9, the J call TRBJ2-2; 9 bases are shared with TRBD2. J was trimmed by 6 bases and V by 0 bases; bases with no gene match: 3. The germline V gene encodes CDR1 SGDLS and CDR2 YYNGEE. The CDR3 consists of 15 residues.

V usage is TRBV3-1 (or the pseudogene TRBV3-2) and J usage is TRBJ2-2; TRBD2 aligns across 7 bases. V was pared by 4 bases and J by 4 bases, with 12 bases of the junction left unmatched. Germline V gene sequence: CDR1 LGHDT, CDR2 YNNKEL (reference sequence). The CDR3 is 17 residues long. The CDR3 sequence is CASSPPRREWRTGELFF. CDR3 nucleotides: TGTGCCAGCAGCCCACCGCGGCGGGAGTGGCGCACCGGGGAGCTGTTTTTT.

This chain uses TRBV28 with TRBJ2-3, with 12 bases aligning to TRBD2. Germline V CDR1 and CDR2: MDHEN, SYDVKM. The CDR3 covers 16 residues. V lost 2 bases, J lost 6 bases, and 6 bases stayed unmatched. CDR3 loop: CASSLQTSGGGDTQYF. Written as DNA, the CDR3 is TGTGCCAGCAGTTTACAGACTAGCGGGGGTGGCGATACGCAGTATTTT.

The V and J genes are TRBV3-1 (or the pseudogene TRBV3-2) and TRBJ2-3, with D perhaps matching TRBD1 (6 bases). The V end lost 0 bases, the J end lost 1 base, and 8 bases lay between the germline ends. The CDR3 contains 15 residues. Germline assignment: CDR1 LGHDT and CDR2 YNNKEL (reference sequence). The CDR3 DNA sequence: TGTGCCAGCAGCCAAGACCGGACAGGCACAGATACGCAGTATTTT. It translates to CASSQDRTGTDTQYF.

V gene TRBV29-1 combines with J gene TRBJ1-2; D unclear. V dropped 4 bases and J dropped 0 bases, with 9 bases sitting between them. This CDR3 is 13 amino acids long. Germline values: CDR1 SQVTM, CDR2 ANQGSEA. The CDR3 DNA is TGCAGCGTTGGGTTGAGGGCTAACTATGGCTACACCTTC. Its translation is CSVGLRANYGYTF. The full variable domain, with the rest looked up from reference TRBV29-1 and TRBJ1-2, is SAVISQKPSRDICQRGTSLTIQCQVDSQVTMMFWYRQQPGQSLTLIATANQGSEATYESGFVIDKFPISRPNLTFSTLTVSNMSPEDSSIYLCSVGLRANYGYTFGSGTRLTVV.

The chain links TRBV6-2 or TRBV6-3 to TRBJ1-5; 8 positions match TRBD1. The CDR3 length is 17 residues. V trimming: 2 bases; J trimming: 4 bases; junction bases outside the gene matches: 10. Germline values: CDR1 MNHEY, CDR2 SVGEGT. The CDR3 DNA reads as TGTGCCAGCAGTTACCCTGTTAGGGACAGGATTAATCAGCCCCAGCATTTT. Translating it yields CASSYPVRDRINQPQHF.

The chain has TRBV15 and TRBJ1-2; D unclear. Germline V gives CDR1 LNHNV, CDR2 YYDKDF (reference sequence). CDR3 length: 15 amino acids. V lost 1 base, J lost 6 bases, and 15 bases lay in between. The DNA of the CDR3 is TGTGCCACCAGCAGAGTGATGCCCCAAACGGATGGCTACACCTTC. Translating it yields CATSRVMPQTDGYTF.

The chain joins TRBV19 to TRBJ2-1; no reliable D call. CDR1 and CDR2 from the germline V gene are LNHDA and SQIVND (reference sequence). V lost 3 bases to trimming and J lost 0 bases, with 3 bases between them. The CDR3 is 13 residues long. In DNA form, the CDR3 reads TGTGCCAGTAGTATGGGCTCCTACAATGAGCAGTTCTTC. Its translation: CASSMGSYNEQFF.

The CDR3 loop is CASRYRGGLVDGYTF. The CDR3 bases are TGTGCCAGCAGATACAGGGGTGGGCTAGTGGATGGCTACACCTTC. The genes are TRBV5-4 and TRBJ1-2; 7 bases agree with TRBD1. This CDR3 is built from 15 residues. V trimming: 5 bases; J trimming: 6 bases; junction bases outside the gene matches: 13. Germline V gene lookup returns CDR1 SGHNT and CDR2 YYREEE (reference sequence).

The chain employs TRBV3-1 (or the pseudogene TRBV3-2) and TRBJ1-5; D is unclear. The germline V gene encodes CDR1 LGHDT and CDR2 YNNKEL (reference sequence). This CDR3 spans 13 amino acids. V lost 1 base and J 4 bases, leaving 5 bases between the germline ends. The CDR3 sequence is CASSQVRNQPQHF. CDR3 coding DNA: TGTGCCAGCAGCCAAGTACGGAATCAGCCCCAGCATTTT.

CDR3: CASSAQGSSYEQYF. The CDR3, as DNA: TGTGCCAGCAGCGCCCAGGGGAGCTCCTACGAGCAGTACTTC. The chain carries TRBV2 and TRBJ2-7, with a tentative D call TRBD1 (6 bases). Per the germline V gene, CDR1 is SNHLY and CDR2 is FYNNEI. The CDR3 sequence is 14 residues long. The germline V and J ends were trimmed by 6 bases and 0 bases, with 12 bases remaining between them.

The chain uses TRBV16 and TRBJ1-5; D unresolved. Looked up from germline, CDR1 is KGHSY and CDR2 is FQNENV. The ends were cut back, 2 bases at V and 4 bases at J, with 6 bases in the middle. The CDR3 length is 13 residues. CDR3 coding DNA: TGTGCCAGCAGCCAAGACTATAATCAGCCCCAGCATTTT. Translating gives CASSQDYNQPQHF.

In its sample, this clone was seen once. V gene TRBV4-3 combines with J gene TRBJ2-7; 12 nucleotides align to TRBD2. J gave up 1 base and V 3 bases, and 10 bases lay outside the gene matches. The CDR3 runs 18 residues. Germline V CDR1 and CDR2: LGHNA, YSLEER. In DNA form, the CDR3 reads TGCGCCAGCAGCCAGACACGGGCTAGCGGGAGGGTATCCTACGAGCAGTACTTC. This codes for CASSQTRASGRVSYEQYF.

This chain links TRBV9 with TRBJ2-3; 7 bases are shared with TRBD1. In germline, CDR1 is SGDLS, CDR2 YYNGEE. This CDR3 is built from 18 residues. Germline trimming cut 1 base from V and 1 base from J; bases unmatched to any gene: 12. DNA for the CDR3: TGTGCCAGCAGCGTAAGCGTAGGGAGACAGGGTGGCACAGATACGCAGTATTTT. Translated, it gives CASSVSVGRQGGTDTQYF.

The genes are TRBV18 and TRBJ1-2; TRBD1 matches at 12 bases. Germline V gene lookup returns CDR1 KGHSH and CDR2 LQKENI. V lost 5 bases and J lost 5; bases outside the gene matches: 12. This CDR3 region has 17 residues. CDR3 protein: CASSSGQGAQGLYGYTF. The CDR3 DNA sequence: TGTGCCAGCTCATCGGGACAGGGGGCGCAGGGATTATATGGCTACACCTTC.

This clone was detected once. The chain is built from TRBV6-5 and TRBJ1-2, with a tentative D call TRBD1 (5 bases). This CDR3 is built from 11 residues. Trimming cost V 8 bases and J 3 bases, with 7 bases left between them. The germline V gene encodes CDR1 MNHEY and CDR2 SVGAGI. CDR3 bases: TGTGCCAGCCGGGGGGACTATGGCTACACCTTC. Its translation: CASRGDYGYTF.

V gene TRBV9 combines with J gene TRBJ1-2; TRBD1 matches at 8 bases. The CDR3 has 13 amino acids. Looked up from germline, CDR1 is SGDLS and CDR2 is YYNGEE. Germline trimming cut 3 bases from V and 5 bases from J; bases unmatched to any gene: 3. The CDR3 region is CASSAGQAYGYTF. DNA for the CDR3: TGTGCCAGCAGCGCGGGACAGGCTTATGGCTACACCTTC.

The chain links TRBV5-1 to TRBJ2-1; TRBD2 agrees at 10 bases. CDR3 length: 15 residues. Trimming removed 2 bases from V and 8 bases from J; junction bases left unmatched: 7. CDR1 and CDR2 (germline): SGHRS, YFSETQ. CDR3 loop: CASSFGPSGSHEQFF. The CDR3 bases are TGCGCCAGCAGCTTCGGGCCTAGCGGGAGCCATGAGCAGTTCTTC. Using reference TRBV5-1 and TRBJ2-1 for the parts outside the CDR3, the full variable domain is KAGVTQTPRYLIKTRGQQVTLSCSPISGHRSVSWYQQTPGQGLQFLFEYFSETQRNKGNFPGRFSGRQFSNSRSEMNVSTLELGDSALYLCASSFGPSGSHEQFFGPGTRLTVL.

Here the CDR3 DNA reads TGTGCCAGCAGCGCAGGGGGCAGTAACTATGGCTACACCTTC. Its translation: CASSAGGSNYGYTF. The V gene is TRBV9, the J gene TRBJ1-2; TRBD1 matches 8 bases. This CDR3 has 14 residues. Germline lookup yields CDR1 SGDLS and CDR2 YYNGEE. J gave up 1 base and V 3 bases, and 2 bases lay outside the gene matches.

This chain links TRBV4-3 with TRBJ1-2, with 8 bases matching TRBD1. The CDR3 contains 15 residues. The V segment lost 4 bases and the J segment 5 bases; nucleotides outside the gene matches: 9. CDR1 and CDR2 (germline): LGHNA, YSLEER. CDR3 sequence: CASSLRTGWGYGYTF. The CDR3 DNA follows: TGCGCCAGCAGCCTAAGGACAGGGTGGGGATATGGCTACACCTTC.

V usage is TRBV5-4 and J usage is TRBJ2-2; TRBD2 matches 8 bases. CDR1 is SGHNT, CDR2 YYREEE, per germline (reference sequence). V was pared by 3 bases and J by 7 bases, with 11 bases of the junction left unmatched. The CDR3 consists of 16 residues. DNA of the CDR3: TGTGCCAGCAGCTCCCTTGAGCGGGGGTGGAACGGGGAGCTGTTTTTT. It codes for CASSSLERGWNGELFF.

This chain links TRBV19 with TRBJ2-7; D gene unclear. Trimming removed 5 bases from V and 2 bases from J, with 16 bases in between. Germline V lookup: CDR1 LNHDA, CDR2 SQIVND (reference sequence). The CDR3 sequence is 15 residues long. CDR3 coding DNA: TGTGCCAGTAGTGCTGGTCCGGCAGGAGCCTACGAGCAGTACTTC. It yields the protein CASSAGPAGAYEQYF.

The genes are TRBV9 and TRBJ1-4; D remains ambiguous. Germline V gene data show CDR1 as SGDLS and CDR2 as YYNGEE. The CDR3 totals 15 residues. The V end was cut by 2 bases, the J end by 0 bases, with 8 bases between. CDR3 sequence: CASSVFSSTNEKLFF. The CDR3 coding sequence is TGTGCCAGCAGCGTTTTTTCGTCAACTAATGAAAAACTGTTTTTT.

This chain connects TRBV25-1 to TRBJ1-1; possible D gene TRBD1, 5 bases. Germline V gene lookup returns CDR1 MGHDK and CDR2 SYGVNS. The length of the CDR3 is 14 residues. The V and J ends lost 2 bases and 4 bases respectively, with 11 bases between them. As DNA, the CDR3 is TGTGCCAGCAGTGAACAGGGTTATCTCACTGAAGCTTTCTTT. As protein: CASSEQGYLTEAFF. The full variable domain, completed using reference TRBV25-1 and TRBJ1-1, is EADIYQTPRYLVIGTGKKITLECSQTMGHDKMYWYQQDPGMELHLIHYSYGVNSTEKGDLSSESTVSRIRTEHFPLTLESARPSHTSQYLCASSEQGYLTEAFFGQGTRLTVV.